Listed here are 2 T cell receptor beta chains from one sample, sequenced in a study of T cells in Graves' hyperthyroidism and ophthalmopathy. Amplification of TCR beta CDR3 regions was performed using RNA transcripts as template. First-round RT-PCR of the TCR CDR3 relied on the HTBI primer set. TCRdb passed the multiplex PCR reads through MiXCR, listing each CDR3 protein once. The table lists around 620,000 distinct CDR3 sequences, roughly 17% of them singletons. The specimen was blood. The receptors stem from a woman in her twenties or thirties with Graves' hyperthyroidism.

This clonotype was detected many times. The rearrangement joins TRBV27 to TRBJ2-7; D remains unclear. This CDR3 is built from 13 residues. V dropped 2 bases and J dropped 3 bases, with 8 bases sitting between them. CDR1 MNHEY and CDR2 SMNVEV come from the germline V gene (reference sequence). CDR3 DNA: TGTGCCAGCAGTTTAGGGCATTACTACGAGCAGTACTTC. Translated: CASSLGHYYEQYF.

The genes are TRBV6-1 and TRBJ1-1, with D unresolved. CDR3 length: 14 residues. The germline CDR1 and CDR2 sequences are MNHNS and SASEGT. V lost 3 bases and J 6 bases, leaving 14 bases between the germline ends. The CDR3 nucleotides are TGTGCCAGCAGTGATTCTCTAGCAAGTTCTGAAGCTTTCTTT. Its protein product is CASSDSLASSEAFF.